This T cell receptor beta chain emerged from a study of T-cell memory formation after mild COVID-19. TCR alpha and TCR beta cDNA libraries carrying sample barcodes and UMIs came from 5'RACE with constant-segment primers. TCRdb re-called the 5' RACE reads through MiXCR, storing one row per CDR3 protein. Of roughly 620,000 distinct CDR3 sequences in the sample, more than 15% are singletons; the top ten hold around 12%. This clonotype was observed many times. Its specificity is not known. Study-level results: Clones shrinking from day 15 to 85 showed even CD4/CD8 mixes; later expanders tilted CD4+.

Sequenced input: PBMCs or a T cell subset sorted from them (not recorded which). This sequence was found in an adult woman who had mild COVID-19 (a few samples of this study predate the infection). Cell type and time point are not known.

CDR3 protein: CASSPTRSEKLFF. The CDR3, as DNA: TGTGCCAGCAGCCCTACCCGCTCAGAAAAACTGTTTTTT. The chain is built from TRBV12-3 or TRBV12-4 and TRBJ1-4; D is unresolved. The CDR3 runs to 13 residues. V gave up 6 bases and J gave up 8 bases, with 13 bases separating them.